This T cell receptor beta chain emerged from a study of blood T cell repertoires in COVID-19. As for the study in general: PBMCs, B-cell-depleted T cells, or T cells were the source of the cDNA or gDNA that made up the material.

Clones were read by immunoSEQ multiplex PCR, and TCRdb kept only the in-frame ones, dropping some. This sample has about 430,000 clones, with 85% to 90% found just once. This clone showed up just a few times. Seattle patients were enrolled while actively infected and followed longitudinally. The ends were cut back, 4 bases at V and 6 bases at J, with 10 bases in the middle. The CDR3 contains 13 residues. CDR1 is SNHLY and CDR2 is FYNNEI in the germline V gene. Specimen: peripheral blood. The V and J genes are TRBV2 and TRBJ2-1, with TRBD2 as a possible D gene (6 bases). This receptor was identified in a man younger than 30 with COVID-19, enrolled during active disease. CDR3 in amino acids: CASSAWGVNEQFF. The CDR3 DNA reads TGTGCCAGCAGTGCGTGGGGGGTCAATGAGCAGTTCTTC.